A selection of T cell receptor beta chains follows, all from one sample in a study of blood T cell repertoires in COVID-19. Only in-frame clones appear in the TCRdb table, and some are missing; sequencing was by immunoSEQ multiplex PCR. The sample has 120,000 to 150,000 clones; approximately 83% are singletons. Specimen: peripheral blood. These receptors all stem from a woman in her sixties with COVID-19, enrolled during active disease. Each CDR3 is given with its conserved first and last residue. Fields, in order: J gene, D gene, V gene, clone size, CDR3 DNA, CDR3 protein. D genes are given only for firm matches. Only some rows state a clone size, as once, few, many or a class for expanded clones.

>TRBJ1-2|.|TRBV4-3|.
TGCGCCAGCAGCCAGTCACCGAGAGCTAACTATGGCTACACCTTC
CASSQSPRANYGYTF
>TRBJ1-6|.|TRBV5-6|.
TGTGCCAGCAGCTTGGGGGCAGGTTCCTCTAATTCACCCCTCCACTTT
CASSLGAGSSNSPLHF
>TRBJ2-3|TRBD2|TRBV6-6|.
TGTGCCAGCACCTTCTCTAGCGGGGGAGGAGATACGCAGTATTTT
CASTFSSGGGDTQYF
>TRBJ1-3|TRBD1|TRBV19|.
TGTGCCAGTAGAGCAGGGGGAGTTGGAAACACCATATATTTT
CASRAGGVGNTIYF
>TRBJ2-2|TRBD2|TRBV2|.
TGTGCCAGCAGTGCCATAATTAGCGGGGGTTTTCCAGAGCTGTTTTTT
CASSAIISGGFPELFF
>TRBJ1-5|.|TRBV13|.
TGTGCCAGCAGCTTATCGGGACATAGCAATCAGCCCCAGCATTTT
CASSLSGHSNQPQHF
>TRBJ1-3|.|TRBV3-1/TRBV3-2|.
TGTGCCAGCAGCCTCCAGGAGGGTGTAATATATTTT
CASSLQEGVIYF
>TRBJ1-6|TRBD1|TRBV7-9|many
TGTGCCAGCAGTCGGACAGGCTCCTATAATTCACCCCTCCACTTT
CASSRTGSYNSPLHF
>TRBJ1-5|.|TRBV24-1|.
TGTGCCACCAGTGACTCCGACAGTCTTAGCAATCAGCCCCAGCATTTT
CATSDSDSLSNQPQHF
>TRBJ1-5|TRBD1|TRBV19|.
TGTGCCAGTAGCAAAACAGGGGGGGAGCAGCCCCAGCATTTT
CASSKTGGEQPQHF
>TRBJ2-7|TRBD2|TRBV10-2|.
TGCGCCAGCAGTGATGTTAGCGGGGGATCGAGCGAGCAGTACTTC
CASSDVSGGSSEQYF
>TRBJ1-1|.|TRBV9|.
TGTGCCAGCAGCGTATATGGAACCCAGGGGTATGGGAACATGAACACTGAAGCTTTCTTT
CASSVYGTQGYGNMNTEAFF
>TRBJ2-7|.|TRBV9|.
TGTGCCAGCAGCGGGGGCAGACTCCCTGGTCGGAACTACGAGCAGTACTTC
CASSGGRLPGRNYEQYF
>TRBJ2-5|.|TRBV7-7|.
TGTGCCAGCAGCCGACGACAGGATCCCCGCCAAGAGACCCAGTACTTC
CASSRRQDPRQETQYF
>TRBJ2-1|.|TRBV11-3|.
TGTGCCAGCAGCTTAGGCCCCGGGGGGCAGTTCTTC
CASSLGPGGQFF
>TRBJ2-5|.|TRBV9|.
TGTGCCAGCAGCGTAGTAGTGGGGGGAGAACAAGAGACCCAGTACTTC
CASSVVVGGEQETQYF
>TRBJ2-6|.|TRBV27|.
TGTGCCAGCAGTTTATCGCTAAACTCTGGGGCCAACGTCCTGACTTTC
CASSLSLNSGANVLTF
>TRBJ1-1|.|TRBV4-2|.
TGTGCCAGCAGCCAAGGACAGGTAATGAACACTGAAGCTTTCTTT
CASSQGQVMNTEAFF
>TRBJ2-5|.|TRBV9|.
TGTGCCAGCAGCGCCTTACTAGACTCCCAAGAGACCCAGTACTTC
CASSALLDSQETQYF
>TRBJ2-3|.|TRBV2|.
TGTGCCAGCAGCGGACTAAGCACAGATACGCAGTATTTT
CASSGLSTDTQYF
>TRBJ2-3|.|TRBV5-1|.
TGCGCCAGCAGCTTGAGGGCAGGGGATGGCACAGATACGCAGTATTTT
CASSLRAGDGTDTQYF
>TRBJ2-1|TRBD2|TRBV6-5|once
TGTGCCAGCAGTCCTCTAGCGGGGGGGCAGGTTGAGCAGTTCTTC
CASSPLAGGQVEQFF
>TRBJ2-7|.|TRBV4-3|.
TGCGCCAGCAGCCAAGCAATCGACAGTCCCTACGAGCAGTACTTC
CASSQAIDSPYEQYF
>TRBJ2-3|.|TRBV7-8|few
TGTGCCAGCAGAAACCGAGGGAGAGATACGCAGTATTTT
CASRNRGRDTQYF